These 19 T cell receptor beta chains originate from one sample sequenced in a study of CD4 and CD8 cells across lung adenocarcinoma regions. MiXCR, run by TCRdb on the PCR reads, gives a single entry per CDR3 protein. Among 3,500 or so distinct CDR3 sequences listed, 64% were seen once. The sample was CD4+ T cells from the margin of a lung tumor. These TCRs come from a female donor with lung adenocarcinoma. The CD4 and CD8 labels of this study may be unreliable.

This clonotype was detected only a few times. The chain joins TRBV6-1 to TRBJ1-6; 10 nucleotides match TRBD1. V lost 7 bases to trimming and J lost 3 bases; unmatched junction nucleotides: 3. The CDR3 extends over 15 amino acids. Germline-derived CDR1 and CDR2 are MNHNS and SASEGT. The CDR3 region is CASTGDRGYNSPLHF. CDR3 bases: TGTGCCAGCACCGGGGACAGGGGCTATAATTCACCCCTCCACTTT.

This chain uses TRBV6-1 with TRBJ2-7, with TRBD1 matching 10 bases. V lost 6 bases to trimming and J lost 3 bases; unmatched junction nucleotides: 5. The CDR3 is made up of 14 amino acids. From germline, CDR1 is MNHNS and CDR2 SASEGT. The CDR3 protein is CASRVGQGLYEQYF. CDR3 nucleotides: TGTGCCAGCAGAGTGGGACAGGGGCTCTACGAGCAGTACTTC.

This clonotype was observed once. The V and J genes are TRBV6-1 and TRBJ2-2; 7 bases agree with TRBD2. Trimming at V came to 7 bases and at J to 2 bases, leaving 4 bases not matched to a gene. This CDR3 region has 14 residues. Germline V gene data show CDR1 as MNHNS and CDR2 as SASEGT. CDR3 protein: CASIPGLNTGELFF. In nucleotides, the CDR3 is TGTGCCAGCATTCCGGGACTAAACACCGGGGAGCTGTTTTTT.

The J gene is TRBJ2-6, the V gene TRBV6-2 or TRBV6-3; tentatively, D is TRBD1 (5 bases). TRBJ2-5 matches the DNA end more closely, so the J call is doubtful. This CDR3 region has 16 residues. The germline V gene encodes CDR1 MNHEY and CDR2 SVGEGT. As DNA, the CDR3 is TGTGCCAGCAGTTACTCACCAGGGATTGGTAGAGAGACCCAGTACTTC. Amino acids: CASSYSPGIGRETQYF.

By frequency in the sample, this clonotype is large. The rearrangement joins TRBV5-4 to TRBJ1-1; D may be TRBD1 (5 bases). Germline V CDR1 and CDR2: SGHNT, YYREEE (reference sequence). This CDR3 is 14 amino acids long. V lost 0 bases and J lost 1, with 7 bases in between. CDR3: CASSLDGTNTEAFF. In DNA, the CDR3 is TGTGCCAGCAGCTTGGACGGGACGAACACTGAAGCTTTCTTT.

The rearrangement links TRBV6-1 to TRBJ2-5, with 8 bases matching TRBD1. Matching the DNA end better, TRBJ2-7 makes the J call doubtful. CDR3 size: 15 residues. Germline CDR1 MNHNS, CDR2 SASEGT. In nucleotides, the CDR3 is TGTGCCAGCACATACGACAGGGGACGAACCTACGAGCAGTACTTC. This encodes CASTYDRGRTYEQYF.

The CDR3 coding sequence is TGTGCCAGCAGTGAAGGTAGGGTAGCTGTGTCCTACGAGCAGTACTTC. Encoded protein: CASSEGRVAVSYEQYF. The rearrangement links TRBV6-1 to TRBJ2-7; no clear D gene. The CDR3 runs 16 residues. Germline V gene sequence: CDR1 MNHNS, CDR2 SASEGT. V gave up 1 base and J gave up 1 base, with 14 bases separating them.

This chain joins TRBV4-3 and TRBJ2-1, with TRBD2 identical over 9 bases. J was trimmed by 0 bases and V by 1 base; bases with no gene match: 4. The CDR3 runs 17 residues. Germline V gene data show CDR1 as LGHNA and CDR2 as YSLEER. The CDR3 coding sequence is TGCGCCAGCAGCCAAGGGACTAGCGTTAGCTCCTACAATGAGCAGTTCTTC. This translates into CASSQGTSVSSYNEQFF.

The chain couples TRBV6-1 to TRBJ1-4; TRBD1 matches at 9 bases. Germline V CDR1 and CDR2: MNHNS, SASEGT. There are 14 residues in the CDR3. The V gene end was trimmed by 6 bases and the J gene end by 7 bases; junction bases not matched to a gene: 6. CDR3 sequence reads: CASSRDRESEKLFF. CDR3 DNA: TGTGCCAGCAGCCGGGACAGGGAAAGTGAAAAACTGTTTTTT.

This clonotype is large in the sample. The CDR3 reads CAITGSAGTGGLYNEQFF. As DNA, the CDR3 is TGTGCCATAACCGGTTCCGCCGGGACAGGGGGTCTATACAATGAGCAGTTCTTC. The chain employs TRBV10-3 and TRBJ2-1, with TRBD1 identical over 11 bases. J was trimmed by 4 bases and V by 9 bases; bases with no gene match: 17. This CDR3 region has 18 residues. Germline CDR1 and CDR2: ENHRY and SYGVKD.

This rearrangement joins TRBV20-1 to TRBJ2-2, with 7 positions matching TRBD1. Germline V lookup: CDR1 DFQATT, CDR2 SNEGSKA (reference sequence). The CDR3 runs to 15 residues. V was clipped by 6 bases and J by 0 bases; unmatched bases: 7. The CDR3 region is CSAPRQGSNTGELFF. In DNA, the CDR3 is TGCAGTGCGCCAAGACAGGGCTCGAACACCGGGGAGCTGTTTTTT.

This clonotype was detected only once. The chain is built from TRBV6-1 and TRBJ1-2; 8 nucleotides align to TRBD1. The CDR3 sequence is 15 residues long. Germline V gives CDR1 MNHNS, CDR2 SASEGT. V lost 6 bases to trimming and J lost 4 bases; unmatched junction nucleotides: 10. The CDR3 is CASSPRQGWSYGYTF. The CDR3 DNA reads as TGTGCCAGCAGCCCAAGACAGGGGTGGAGCTATGGCTACACCTTC.

The rearrangement uses TRBV6-1 and TRBJ2-1; 11 positions agree with TRBD2. J gave up 5 bases and V 8 bases, and 14 bases lay outside the gene matches. The CDR3 loop spans 17 amino acids. Per germline, CDR1 MNHNS and CDR2 SASEGT. The CDR3 sequence: CASSRRAPGLADNEQFF. CDR3 DNA sequence: TGTGCCAGCTCCCGCAGAGCCCCGGGACTAGCGGACAATGAGCAGTTCTTC.

This chain connects TRBV6-5 to TRBJ2-5, with D unclear. The J call may be wrong; the DNA end is better matched by TRBJ2-7. There are 12 residues in the CDR3. Germline assignment: CDR1 MNHEY and CDR2 SVGAGI. The CDR3 DNA follows: TGTGCCAGCAATTCGGACTCCTACGAGCAGTACTTC. This translates into CASNSDSYEQYF.

The chain is built from TRBV10-2 and TRBJ2-1; TRBD1 matches 8 bases. CDR1 is WSHSY, CDR2 SAAADI, per germline. The CDR3 runs 14 residues. V lost 8 bases, J lost 1 base, and 4 bases stayed unmatched. In DNA, the CDR3 is TGCGCCAGCGGACAGGGTCGATCCTACAATGAGCAGTTCTTC. It is translated as CASGQGRSYNEQFF.

The chain employs TRBV6-1 and TRBJ2-1; D gene unclear. The J call may be faulty, since TRBJ2-7 better matches the DNA end. Germline CDR1 reads MNHNS; CDR2 reads SASEGT. This CDR3 has 14 amino acids. For the CDR3, the DNA is TGTGCCAGCAGCCCCGCAGCGACCTCCTACGAGCAGTACTTC. Its translation is CASSPAATSYEQYF.

There are a few counts of this clonotype. This CDR3 reads CASSYTDRGLDTQYF. The CDR3, as DNA: TGTGCCAGCAGTTACACGGACAGGGGGTTGGATACGCAGTATTTT. The genes are TRBV6-5 and TRBJ2-3, with 10 bases aligning to TRBD1. The CDR3 is made up of 15 amino acids. From germline, CDR1 is MNHEY and CDR2 SVGAGI. The J segment lost 6 bases and the V segment lost 2 bases, leaving 5 bases of the junction unmatched.

This clonotype was seen more than once but under ten times. The rearrangement links TRBV27 to TRBJ2-3; 9 nucleotides agree with TRBD2. Germline values: CDR1 MNHEY, CDR2 SMNVEV (reference sequence). V lost 1 base and J lost 4; bases outside the gene matches: 9. CDR3 length: 17 amino acids. CDR3 protein: CASSLFGTSITADTQYF. The CDR3 nucleotides are TGTGCCAGCAGTTTATTTGGGACTAGCATAACGGCAGATACGCAGTATTTT.

The genes are TRBV7-9 and TRBJ2-5; 8 bases fit TRBD1. Germline loops: CDR1 SEHNR, CDR2 FQNEAQ (reference sequence). V lost 1 base to trimming and J lost 2 bases; unmatched junction nucleotides: 0. The CDR3 is 14 amino acids. The CDR3 spells CASSLGTGQETQYF. CDR3 nucleotide sequence: TGTGCCAGCAGCTTAGGGACAGGGCAAGAGACCCAGTACTTC.